The source of this TCR beta chain is a study of blood T cells in healthy people across ages. This clonotype was seen more than once but under ten times. Its antigen is currently unknown. A second PCR, run for about 7 to 11 cycles, used a sample-barcoded 5' primer plus a J-beta primer mix. Through a template-switch adaptor with 12 random nucleotides, each cDNA molecule received a tag. One entry per CDR3 protein results from TCRdb running MiXCR on the 5' RACE reads. The profile shows about 1.8 million distinct CDR3 sequences, around half of them singletons. Study outcomes and limitations: Fewer expanded clones and more diversity marked long-lived versus aged donors.

Per germline, CDR1 MNHEY and CDR2 SMNVEV (reference sequence). Losses at the gene ends were 6 bases for V and 9 bases for J; bases not matched to a gene: 5. This CDR3 contains 13 residues. This TCR was sampled from a woman aged 40 to 50 in good health. The sequencing input was blood. The J gene is TRBJ2-1, the V gene TRBV27; 10 bases agree with TRBD1. CDR3 in amino acids: CASRQTGGGEQFF. CDR3 nucleotide sequence: TGTGCCAGCAGACAGACAGGGGGCGGTGAGCAGTTCTTC.